The next 23 T cell receptor beta chains were all read from a single sample in a study of T cells in Graves' hyperthyroidism and ophthalmopathy. It was RNA transcripts that yielded the amplified TCR beta CDR3 regions. The HTBI primer set served for first-round RT-PCR of the TCR CDR3. Via MiXCR, TCRdb re-called the multiplex PCR reads, giving one row per CDR3 protein. The sample includes under 700,000 distinct CDR3 sequences, about 43% of them seen just once. Material: peripheral blood or thyroid tissue (not recorded which). These receptors were collected from a woman under 30 with Graves' hyperthyroidism.

The sample holds a few counts of this clonotype. The chain employs TRBV9 and TRBJ2-7; TRBD2 agrees at 8 bases. Germline V CDR1 and CDR2: SGDLS, YYNGEE. The CDR3 runs to 12 residues. V was clipped by 7 bases and J by 5 bases; unmatched bases: 5. CDR3 region: CASGGRSDEQYF. The CDR3 nucleotides read TGTGCCAGCGGCGGGAGGTCCGACGAGCAGTACTTC.

This clonotype was counted between two and nine times. The chain combines TRBV7-8 with TRBJ1-2; 7 nucleotides agree with TRBD1. Losses at the gene ends were 0 bases for V and 4 bases for J; bases not matched to a gene: 8. This CDR3 is built from 16 residues. Looked up from germline, CDR1 is SGHVS and CDR2 is FQNEAQ. Here the CDR3 reads CASSLAYRGARYGYTF. CDR3 DNA: TGTGCCAGCAGCTTAGCGTACAGGGGTGCCCGCTATGGCTACACCTTC.

J is TRBJ2-5 and V is TRBV20-1; D not resolved. Trimming shortened V by 0 bases and J by 1 base, and 12 bases separated the two germline ends. Per the germline V gene, CDR1 is DFQATT and CDR2 is SNEGSKA (reference sequence). This CDR3 spans 15 amino acids. The CDR3, as DNA: TGCAGTGCTAGAGAAGGCGGCACCGGCCAAGAGACCCAGTACTTC. Residues: CSAREGGTGQETQYF.

The sample holds one count of this clonotype. This sequence joins TRBV15 and TRBJ1-2; possibly TRBD1 for D (5 bases). Trimming pared 0 bases from V and 4 bases from J, leaving 9 bases between. CDR1 LNHNV and CDR2 YYDKDF come from the germline V gene (reference sequence). The CDR3 is 14 residues long. CDR3 protein: CATSRDSGIYGYTF. The CDR3, as DNA: TGTGCCACCAGCAGAGATTCAGGGATCTATGGCTACACCTTC.

This clonotype was seen repeatedly, ten times or more. V is TRBV20-1 and J is TRBJ1-5; D possibly corresponds to TRBD1 (5 bases). From germline, CDR1 is DFQATT and CDR2 SNEGSKA (reference sequence). This CDR3 has 14 residues. Trimming took off 3 bases at V and 0 bases at J, with 9 bases between the two ends. The CDR3 coding sequence is TGCAGTGCTAGTGGGACGTATAGCAATCAGCCCCAGCATTTT. It translates to CSASGTYSNQPQHF.

This clonotype was seen a few times. The CDR3 DNA sequence: TGTGCCACCAGCAGAGGTGGGTTGAGGGACCAAGCCTACGAGCAGTACTTC. Its translation is CATSRGGLRDQAYEQYF. The V gene is TRBV15, the J gene TRBJ2-7; D may be TRBD1 or TRBD2 (5 bases each). The V end was cut by 1 base, the J end by 2 bases, with 18 bases between. Germline CDR1 LNHNV, CDR2 YYDKDF (reference sequence). The CDR3 consists of 17 residues. The entire variable domain, with the rest obtained from reference TRBV15 and TRBJ2-7, is as follows: DAMVIQNPRYQVTQFGKPVTLSCSQTLNHNVMYWYQQKSSQAPKLLFHYYDKDFNNEADTPDNFQSRRPNTSFCFLDIRSPGLGDTAMYLCATSRGGLRDQAYEQYFGPGTRLTVT.

This clonotype was seen just once. J is TRBJ2-7 and V is TRBV11-3; 7 nucleotides align to TRBD2. Germline trimming cut 3 bases from V and 2 bases from J; bases unmatched to any gene: 7. Per germline, CDR1 SGHNT and CDR2 YENEEA. This CDR3 is built from 15 residues. The CDR3 nucleotides read TGTGCCAGCAGCTTTGGGGCGGGAGAACCCTACGAGCAGTACTTC. Its protein is CASSFGAGEPYEQYF.

As regards this clonotype: No conserved phenylalanine or tryptophan is present at the end of the CDR3, so a read error is the likely explanation. The chain carries TRBV9 and TRBJ1-6, with no clear D. Germline assignment: CDR1 SGDLS and CDR2 YYNGEE. The V end was cut by 3 bases, the J end by 4 bases, with 8 bases between. The CDR3 length is 14 residues. The CDR3, as DNA: TGTGCCAGCAGCGATGGGCAGTATAATTCACCCCTCCACATT. It yields the protein CASSDGQYNSPLHI.

V and J are TRBV2 and TRBJ1-2, with 9 bases matching TRBD1. The V gene end was trimmed by 9 bases and the J gene end by 2 bases; junction bases not matched to a gene: 7. The germline CDR1 and CDR2 sequences are SNHLY and FYNNEI. The CDR3 totals 14 residues. CDR3 residues: CASLGTGRNYGYTF. CDR3 in DNA: TGTGCCAGTTTAGGGACAGGGAGGAACTATGGCTACACCTTC. The full variable domain, its missing parts supplied by reference TRBV2 and TRBJ1-2, is EPEVTQTPSHQVTQMGQEVILRCVPISNHLYFYWYRQILGQKVEFLVSFYNNEISEKSEIFDDQFSVERPDGSNFTLKIRSTKLEDSAMYFCASLGTGRNYGYTFGSGTRLTVV.

The gene calls are TRBV10-3 and TRBJ2-7; 7 positions agree with TRBD2. The CDR3 has 12 amino acids. Trimming at V came to 10 bases and at J to 5 bases, leaving 8 bases not matched to a gene. Germline V lookup: CDR1 ENHRY, CDR2 SYGVKD. DNA for the CDR3: TGTGCCAGCAGATCCGGGACTAACGAGCAGTACTTC. It specifies CASRSGTNEQYF.

The CDR3 is CSARGGQGDTEAFF. DNA for the CDR3: TGCAGTGCTAGAGGCGGACAGGGTGACACTGAAGCTTTCTTT. This chain joins TRBV20-1 and TRBJ1-1, with 8 nucleotides matching TRBD1. The CDR3 is 14 amino acids. Losses at the gene ends were 1 base for V and 3 bases for J; bases not matched to a gene: 4. Germline V lookup: CDR1 DFQATT, CDR2 SNEGSKA (reference sequence).

The rearrangement joins TRBV12-5 to TRBJ2-5, with D possibly matching TRBD2 (5 bases). CDR1 and CDR2 from the germline V gene are LGHNT and FRNRAP. The CDR3 consists of 13 residues. V dropped 4 bases and J dropped 5 bases, with 11 bases sitting between them. The CDR3 sequence is CASGSTRYETQYF. The CDR3, as DNA: TGTGCTAGTGGTTCTACTAGATACGAGACCCAGTACTTC.

The chain is built from TRBV5-1 and TRBJ2-7; TRBD1 might be the D (6 bases). The germline gives CDR1 SGHRS, CDR2 YFSETQ. The CDR3 spans 15 residues. The V end was cut by 0 bases, the J end by 3 bases, with 13 bases between. In DNA form, the CDR3 reads TGCGCCAGCAGCTTGGCCCGGGACAAGAACTACGAGCAGTACTTC. It yields the protein CASSLARDKNYEQYF.

The J gene is TRBJ2-5, the V gene TRBV7-8; possible D gene TRBD2, 6 bases. CDR3 length: 14 amino acids. V was cut by 5 bases and J by 4 bases, with 14 bases left in between. Per germline, CDR1 SGHVS and CDR2 FQNEAQ. CDR3 region: CASSPVRGLETQYF. Here the CDR3 DNA reads TGTGCCAGCAGCCCCGTCCGGGGACTAGAGACCCAGTACTTC. The full variable domain, with the rest looked up from reference TRBV7-8 and TRBJ2-5, is GAGVSQSPRYKVAKRGQDVALRCDPISGHVSLFWYQQALGQGPEFLTYFQNEAQLDKSGLPSDRFFAERPEGSVSTLKIQRTQQEDSAVYLCASSPVRGLETQYFGPGTRLLVL.

This clonotype was counted a few times. The V and J genes are TRBV7-9 and TRBJ1-5; no clear D. Germline V lookup: CDR1 SEHNR, CDR2 FQNEAQ (reference sequence). The length of the CDR3 is 12 residues. V was cut by 1 base and J by 7 bases, with 5 bases left in between. Here the CDR3 reads CASSLERQPQHF. In DNA form, the CDR3 reads TGTGCCAGCAGCTTAGAGAGGCAGCCCCAGCATTTT.

The rearrangement joins TRBV29-1 to TRBJ1-5, with D hard to call. The germline V and J ends were trimmed by 7 bases and 8 bases, with 15 bases remaining between them. The CDR3 runs to 12 residues. Per germline, CDR1 SQVTM and CDR2 ANQGSEA. CDR3 in DNA: TGCAGCGGTAGAGGGCCTCTGGAGCCCCAGCATTTT. Translation: CSGRGPLEPQHF.

This clonotype was recorded at least ten times. The V gene is TRBV7-2, the J gene TRBJ1-6; D is unresolved. Germline CDR1 and CDR2: SGHTA and FQGNSA. V lost 4 bases to trimming and J lost 11 bases, with 6 bases between them. The CDR3 is 11 residues long. CDR3 residues: CASSSAAPLHF. The CDR3 coding sequence is TGTGCCAGCAGCTCGGCGGCACCCCTCCACTTT. Full variable domain (rest looked up from reference TRBV7-2 and TRBJ1-6): GAGVSQSPSNKVTEKGKDVELRCDPISGHTALYWYRQSLGQGLEFLIYFQGNSAPDKSGLPSDRFSAERTGGSVSTLTIQRTQQEDSAVYLCASSSAAPLHFGNGTRLTVT.

This sequence joins TRBV9 and TRBJ2-3, with TRBD2 as a possible D gene (5 bases). The CDR3 length is 13 residues. Germline V CDR1 and CDR2: SGDLS, YYNGEE. Trimming shortened V by 3 bases and J by 0 bases, and 5 bases separated the two germline ends. The CDR3 DNA is TGTGCCAGCAGCGCGGGGAGCACAGATACGCAGTATTTT. Protein product: CASSAGSTDTQYF.

This clonotype was detected once. CDR3 sequence reads: CASSKEGVAGQETQYF. In DNA, the CDR3 is TGTGCCAGTAGCAAGGAGGGGGTCGCCGGGCAAGAGACCCAGTACTTC. The chain is built from TRBV7-2 and TRBJ2-5; tentatively, D is TRBD1 or TRBD2 (6 bases each). Germline V gives CDR1 SGHTA, CDR2 FQGNSA. V lost 9 bases to trimming and J lost 2 bases, with 22 bases between them. The CDR3 contains 16 residues.

The chain carries TRBV4-1 and TRBJ2-7; D call uncertain. The CDR3 sequence is 14 residues long. The germline CDR1 and CDR2 sequences are MGHRA and YSYEKL. V was cut by 0 bases and J by 0 bases, with 6 bases left in between. CDR3 sequence: CASSQEDASYEQYF. CDR3 DNA sequence: TGCGCCAGCAGCCAAGAAGACGCCTCCTACGAGCAGTACTTC.

The chain couples TRBV6-1 to TRBJ1-5; D may be TRBD1 (6 bases). CDR3 size: 13 residues. The V and J ends lost 11 bases and 5 bases respectively, with 16 bases between them. The germline gives CDR1 MNHNS, CDR2 SASEGT. CDR3: CAGTGRGDQPQHF. Written as DNA, the CDR3 is TGTGCCGGCACAGGCAGGGGAGATCAGCCCCAGCATTTT.

The V and J genes are TRBV5-1 and TRBJ2-7, with D perhaps matching TRBD1 or TRBD2 (6 bases each). The CDR3 totals 12 residues. Germline V CDR1 and CDR2: SGHRS, YFSETQ. Trimming took off 4 bases at V and 11 bases at J, with 16 bases between the two ends. Here the CDR3 reads CASSQTGRQEYF. DNA for the CDR3: TGCGCCAGCAGCCAAACCGGGAGACAGGAGTACTTC.

The rearrangement uses TRBV2 and TRBJ1-1; 9 nucleotides agree with TRBD1. The CDR3 spans 14 residues. The ends lost 7 bases at V and 5 bases at J; junction bases unmatched: 8. Germline V lookup: CDR1 SNHLY, CDR2 FYNNEI. The CDR3 sequence is CASTPGQGLTEAFF. The CDR3 DNA sequence: TGTGCCAGCACCCCGGGACAGGGTTTGACTGAAGCTTTCTTT.